The 9 T cell receptor beta chains in this list originate from one sample, sequenced in a study of blood T cell repertoires in COVID-19. TCRdb's table, derived via immunoSEQ multiplex PCR, lists solely in-frame clones and lacks some. This sample has around 94,000 clones, with 75% to 95% found just once. Input material: peripheral blood. The receptors stem from a man younger than 35 with acute or convalescent COVID-19.

The rearrangement links TRBV5-1 to TRBJ2-7, with D perhaps matching TRBD1 (6 bases). The CDR3 spans 15 residues. Deletions cut 3 bases from V and 0 bases from J, with 13 bases between. CDR1 is SGHRS, CDR2 YFSETQ, per germline. CDR3 region: CASSSDQGFSYEQYF. CDR3 nucleotides: TGCGCCAGCAGCTCCGACCAGGGGTTCTCCTACGAGCAGTACTTC.

In its sample, this clone was seen many times. The chain is built from TRBV7-6 and TRBJ2-7, with 10 bases fitting TRBD2. The CDR3 runs to 17 residues. The germline CDR1 and CDR2 sequences are SGHVS and FNYEAQ. V dropped 4 bases and J dropped 7; count of bases not matched to a gene: 16. The CDR3 is CASSSSLAAGGPNEQYF. Here the CDR3 DNA reads TGTGCCAGCAGCTCCTCCCTTGCAGCGGGAGGGCCGAATGAGCAGTACTTC.

The chain has TRBV4-2 and TRBJ1-2; D possibly corresponds to TRBD1 (5 bases). The V end lost 1 base, the J end lost 5 bases, and 14 bases lay between the germline ends. This CDR3 is built from 15 residues. Per germline, CDR1 LGHNA and CDR2 YNFKEQ. The CDR3 loop is CASSQGVGEAYGYTF. DNA of the CDR3: TGTGCCAGCAGCCAAGGGGTAGGGGAGGCGTATGGCTACACCTTC.

This clone was recorded once. The V gene is TRBV15, the J gene TRBJ1-1; possibly TRBD1 for D (5 bases). Germline V gene sequence: CDR1 LNHNV, CDR2 YYDKDF (reference sequence). The V end lost 1 base, the J end lost 5 bases, and 8 bases lay between the germline ends. The CDR3 is made up of 13 amino acids. This CDR3 reads CATSRGGGTEAFF. In DNA form, the CDR3 reads TGTGCCACCAGCAGAGGGGGGGGAACTGAAGCTTTCTTT.

V and J are TRBV5-1 and TRBJ2-7, with 7 bases that match TRBD1. The CDR3 has 17 amino acids. CDR1 SGHRS and CDR2 YFSETQ come from the germline V gene. The ends lost 0 bases at V and 4 bases at J; junction bases unmatched: 13. The CDR3: CASSLGKAGGTSYEQYF. The CDR3 bases are TGCGCCAGCAGCTTGGGGAAAGCAGGGGGAACCTCTTACGAGCAGTACTTC.

V and J are TRBV9 and TRBJ2-3; 8 bases match TRBD1. CDR1 and CDR2 from the germline V gene are SGDLS and YYNGEE. There are 19 residues in the CDR3. Trimming cost V 3 bases and J 1 base; bases outside gene matches: 16. The CDR3 sequence is CASSATTGVKREGTDTQYF. The CDR3 DNA reads TGTGCCAGCAGCGCGACGACAGGGGTAAAGAGGGAGGGCACAGATACGCAGTATTTT.

The CDR3 sequence: CASSEVSNEQFF. CDR3 bases: TGTGCCAGCAGTGAAGTTAGCAATGAGCAGTTCTTC. The chain employs TRBV6-1 and TRBJ2-1; D gene uncertain. Trimming took 1 base from V and 6 from J, leaving 4 bases between them. CDR1 and CDR2 from the germline V gene are MNHNS and SASEGT. The CDR3 length is 12 residues.

The chain links TRBV11-2 to TRBJ2-1; perhaps TRBD2 as D (6 bases). The V end was cut by 5 bases, the J end by 8 bases, with 22 bases between. Germline V gives CDR1 SGHAT, CDR2 FQNNGV. The CDR3 consists of 16 residues. CDR3: CASSPRGGESSDEQFF. Written as DNA, the CDR3 is TGTGCCAGCAGCCCCCGGGGCGGGGAATCCTCCGATGAGCAGTTCTTC.

The chain combines TRBV30 with TRBJ2-5, with 9 positions matching TRBD1. The CDR3 runs 15 residues. J was trimmed by 3 bases and V by 0 bases; bases with no gene match: 5. Looked up from germline, CDR1 is GTSNPN and CDR2 is SVGIG (reference sequence). The CDR3 spells CAWSVPWTGEETQYF. In DNA, the CDR3 is TGTGCCTGGAGTGTCCCCTGGACAGGGGAAGAGACCCAGTACTTC.